The present T cell receptor beta chain was sequenced within a study of T cell responses to AZD1222 COVID-19 vaccine. As to this clone: Antigen unknown.

Clones were sequenced by immunoSEQ multiplex PCR, and TCRdb holds only the in-frame ones, with some missing. There are 150,000 to 200,000 clones in the sample; 80% to 95% occur only once, and 3.5% to 5% lies in the top ten. Notes on the study in general: Among spike-specific TCRs, nearly half reportedly target unmutated variant regions. Only six people who got AZD1222 tested seropositive at baseline. Females outnumbered males among donors, who were mostly white British; clonal diversity was possibly underestimated.

The CDR3 totals 13 residues. Trimming left V 2 bases short and J 7 bases short, with 12 bases between. Germline V gene sequence: CDR1 SGDLS, CDR2 YYNGEE. The receptor was isolated from an adult in good health. This specimen was peripheral blood, taken on day 0 of AZD1222 vaccination. This rearrangement joins TRBV9 to TRBJ1-2; a weak D match, TRBD1 (5 bases). The CDR3 sequence: CASSVLQTVGYTF. The CDR3 DNA reads TGTGCCAGCAGCGTCCTACAGACAGTTGGCTACACCTTC.